This TCR beta chain was obtained from a study of blood T cells in healthy people across ages (dated by TCRdb to the mid-2010s). A note on the overall study: Template switching captured roughly one uniquely barcoded TCR beta cDNA molecule per two T cells in model experiments. To track age-related changes in TCR beta repertoire diversity, the study relied on deep sequencing normalized with unique cDNA molecular identifiers. Donors were grouped into four age groups: young (average approximately 15 years), middle-aged (around 39), aged (over 55) and long-lived (less than 85). To avoid experimental bias, donors of different ages were spread randomly across the sequencing lanes. The study analyzed two additional independent replicas of 1 million unique cDNA reads from the same blood draw for two donors, one aged 18 to 29 and one aged 80 or older. Results the study describes overall, beyond this receptor: Estimates of total diversity based on one million sequenced T cells were considered lower bounds and underestimates. A strong correlation was found between observed TCR beta diversity and the percentage of naive T cells measured by flow cytometry. Compared with the aged group, the long-lived group had more naive CD4+ T cells, fewer expanded clones and increased TCR diversity, suggesting age selection. Since profiling was done on bulk unsorted PBMCs, naive and antigen-experienced compartments could not be conclusively compared. The CMV infection status of donors was not known, potentially confounding age-related changes in expanded clonotypes. Observed TCR beta diversity per million T cells fell roughly linearly with age, and a significant reduction was already apparent by age around 39.

Library preparation employed 5' RACE. Instrument used: Illumina HiSeq 2500. A second PCR of 7 to 11 cycles was performed with a sample-barcoded 5' primer and a J-beta primer mix. Each TCR beta cDNA molecule received a unique molecular identifier from a template-switch 5' adaptor carrying 12 random nucleotides. At least 3 million CDR3-containing paired-end reads were obtained from each sample. First-strand cDNA was synthesized from all RNA with the Mint cDNA synthesis kit, primed by a TRBC-specific oligonucleotide. All cDNA was treated with uracil-DNA glycosylase and then went through a first 18-cycle PCR with the universal primers M1SS and BC2_uni_R. Per the original workflow: For normalization, 1 million high-quality reads, each with a distinct molecular identifier, were randomly selected from each sample. Instead of being binned into consensus sequences, reads that shared molecular identifiers were thrown out. MiTCR, run with a Q25 quality threshold and the strictest error-elimination algorithm, handled CDR3 identification, clonotype clustering and error correction. Lower-bound total TCR beta diversity was estimated with a nonparametric unseen species model using Euler transformation. The public reads were quality trimmed at Q25 with fastp and then assembled into clones with MiXCR by TCRdb, keeping productive beta chains. Records with the same CDR3 protein are collapsed into one entry carrying the most frequent genes and DNA. TCRdb's processing, not the authors' own work, is the source of the V and J calls. In this sample the table shows about 1.5 million distinct CDR3 sequences, 35% to 45% of which occur a single time. 4% of the sample is taken by the ten largest.

This clonotype occurred a few times. The clone's antigen remains unknown. The sample holds no much larger clone one base away, and base qualities are not on file. The roughly 39 donors, aged about 6 to 95 years, were systemically healthy Caucasian individuals from Russia. Ten milliliters of peripheral blood were drawn from each donor into EDTA-treated Vacutainer tubes. Ficoll-Paque density-gradient centrifugation was used to isolate PBMCs, with at least 6 million obtained per sample. Total RNA was extracted from PBMCs with Trizol reagent, with at least 6 micrograms obtained per sample. Naive CD45RAhigh/CD27high T cell percentages were measured by flow cytometry on a PBMC aliquot from every donor. The sample comprised blood. The receptor's source is a woman younger than 35 in good health.

The DNA sequence is TGCGCCAGCAGCCATGCCTGGGGGATCAACGAGCAGTACTTC. Its protein is CASSHAWGINEQYF. Here the chain combines TRBV4-3 and TRBJ2-7, with the D call perhaps TRBD1 or TRBD2, each one matching 5 bases. Looking up the germline V gene yields CDR1 LGHNA and CDR2 YSLEER. V drops 3 bases and J drops 5 bases, leaving 14 bases in between. From the cysteine up to the phenylalanine, the CDR3 has a length of 14 residues. Just CDR3 DNA is preserved here, 42 bases in frame from base 1.